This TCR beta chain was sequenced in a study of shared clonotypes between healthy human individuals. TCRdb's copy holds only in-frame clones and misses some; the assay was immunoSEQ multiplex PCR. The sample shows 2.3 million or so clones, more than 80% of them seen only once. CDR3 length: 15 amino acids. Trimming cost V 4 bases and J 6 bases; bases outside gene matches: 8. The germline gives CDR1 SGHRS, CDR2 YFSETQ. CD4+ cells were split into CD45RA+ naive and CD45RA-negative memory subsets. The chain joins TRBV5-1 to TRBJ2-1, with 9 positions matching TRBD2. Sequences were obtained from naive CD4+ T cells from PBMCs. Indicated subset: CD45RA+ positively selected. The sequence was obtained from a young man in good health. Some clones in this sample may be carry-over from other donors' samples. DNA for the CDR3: TGCGCCAGCAGCCCTAGCGGGATAAAGGGCAATGAGCAGTTCTTC. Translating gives CASSPSGIKGNEQFF.